This note documents a single T cell receptor (beta chain) sequence. The CDR3 covers 15 residues. The junction had 2 bases not matched to a gene; V was cut back by 5 bases and J by 4 bases. Germline V gene data show CDR1 as SGHTA and CDR2 as FQGNSA. This sample is part of a study of cytomegalovirus exposure and HLA in healthy donors. Study-wide background: The Caucasian-associated ancestry cluster held over 65% of around 380 genotyped donors.

Researchers ran the PCR with 60 Vbeta and 13 Jbeta primers. Methods used by the authors: Unique TCR beta chains numbered about 80 million in a later analysis, with about 9.9 million shared. The repertoire was sequenced with immunoSEQ multiplex PCR; TCRdb's copy has only in-frame clones and lacks some. V and J calls and clone size are copied from that table; D and trimming were computed from the DNA. The sample lists roughly 130,000 clones; approximately 80% were seen once. The sequenced sample was PBMCs. This clonotype was obtained from a young man in good health and CMV-seronegative. The rearrangement links TRBV7-2 to TRBJ2-1, with 13 bases identical to TRBD2. The CDR3 protein is CASSPGLAGYNEQFF. DNA for the CDR3: TGTGCCAGCAGCCCGGGACTAGCGGGATACAATGAGCAGTTCTTC.